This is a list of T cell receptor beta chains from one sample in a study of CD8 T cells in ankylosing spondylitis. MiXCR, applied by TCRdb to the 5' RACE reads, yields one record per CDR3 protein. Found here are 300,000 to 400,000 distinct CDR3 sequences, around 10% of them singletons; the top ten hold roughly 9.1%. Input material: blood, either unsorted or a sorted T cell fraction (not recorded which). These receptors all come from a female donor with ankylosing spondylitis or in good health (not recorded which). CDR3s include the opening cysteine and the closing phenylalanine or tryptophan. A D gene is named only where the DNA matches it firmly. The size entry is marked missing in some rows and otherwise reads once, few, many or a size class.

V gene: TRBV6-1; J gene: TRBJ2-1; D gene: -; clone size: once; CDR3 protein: CASSDRPIYNEQFF; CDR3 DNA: TGTGCCAGCAGTGATAGGCCGATCTACAATGAGCAGTTCTTC
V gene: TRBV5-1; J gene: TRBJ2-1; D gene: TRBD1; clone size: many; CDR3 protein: CASSRGQGSYNEQFF; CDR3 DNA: TGCGCCAGCAGCCGGGGACAGGGCTCCTACAATGAGCAGTTCTTC
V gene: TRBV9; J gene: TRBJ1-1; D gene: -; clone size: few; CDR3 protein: CASSVEGRNTEAFF; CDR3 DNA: TGTGCCAGCAGCGTAGAAGGGAGAAACACTGAAGCTTTCTTT
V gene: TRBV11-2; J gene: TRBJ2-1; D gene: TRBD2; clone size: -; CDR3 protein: CASSLELGAGGPGGNEQFF; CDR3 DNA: TGTGCCAGCAGCTTAGAGTTGGGTGCGGGAGGGCCGGGTGGCAATGAGCAGTTCTTC
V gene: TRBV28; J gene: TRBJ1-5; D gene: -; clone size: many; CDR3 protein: CASSLYQPQHF; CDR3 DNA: TGTGCCAGCAGTTTATACCAGCCCCAGCATTTT
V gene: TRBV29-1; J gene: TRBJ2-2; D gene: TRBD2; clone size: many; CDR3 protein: CSVGTSGTNVGELFF; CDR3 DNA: TGCAGCGTCGGGACTAGCGGGACAAATGTCGGGGAGCTGTTTTTT
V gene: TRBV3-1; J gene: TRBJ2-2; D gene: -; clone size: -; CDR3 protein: CASSLWPIRTNTGELFF; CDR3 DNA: TGTGCCAGCAGCCTCTGGCCCATTCGGACCAACACCGGGGAGCTGTTTTTT
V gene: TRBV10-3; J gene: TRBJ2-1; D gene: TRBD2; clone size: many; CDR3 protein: CAIRSDGGGGNEQFF; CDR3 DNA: TGTGCCATCAGATCGGACGGTGGGGGGGGGAATGAGCAGTTCTTC
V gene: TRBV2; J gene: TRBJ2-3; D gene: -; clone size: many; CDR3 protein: CASRGTFSSTDTQYF; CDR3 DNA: TGTGCCAGCAGGGGAACGTTTTCTAGCACAGATACGCAGTATTTT
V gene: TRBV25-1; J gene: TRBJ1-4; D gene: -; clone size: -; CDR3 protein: CASSGWSGGEKLFF; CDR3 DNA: TGTGCCAGCAGCGGTTGGTCTGGGGGTGAAAAACTGTTTTTT
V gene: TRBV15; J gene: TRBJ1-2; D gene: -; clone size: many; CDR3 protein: CATSRVGGAAMRGYTF; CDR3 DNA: TGTGCCACCAGCAGAGTTGGGGGAGCCGCTATGAGGGGCTACACCTTC
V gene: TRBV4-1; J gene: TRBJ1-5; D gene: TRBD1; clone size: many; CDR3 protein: CASSLGQAFNQPQHF; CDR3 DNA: TGCGCCAGCAGCCTCGGACAGGCGTTCAATCAGCCCCAGCATTTT
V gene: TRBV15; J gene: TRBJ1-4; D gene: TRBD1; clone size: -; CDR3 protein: CATRPGTVGEKLFF; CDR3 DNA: TGTGCCACCAGACCCGGGACAGTTGGTGAAAAACTGTTTTTT
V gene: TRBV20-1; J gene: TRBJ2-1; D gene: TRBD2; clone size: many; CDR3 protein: CSAGKTSGSEQFF; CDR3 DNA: TGCAGTGCTGGTAAGACTAGCGGGAGTGAGCAGTTCTTC
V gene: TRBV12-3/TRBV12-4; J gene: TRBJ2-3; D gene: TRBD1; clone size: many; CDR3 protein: CASSSGQGAQYF; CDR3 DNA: TGTGCCAGCAGCTCGGGACAGGGGGCCCAGTATTTT
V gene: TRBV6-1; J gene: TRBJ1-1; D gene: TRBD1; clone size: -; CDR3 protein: CASSQRTGRDTEAFF; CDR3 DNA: TGTGCCAGCAGTCAAAGGACAGGGCGGGACACTGAAGCTTTCTTT
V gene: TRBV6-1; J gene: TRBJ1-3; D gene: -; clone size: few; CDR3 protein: CASRPQQGLGNTIYF; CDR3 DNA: TGTGCCAGCAGACCCCAACAGGGTCTTGGAAACACCATATATTTT
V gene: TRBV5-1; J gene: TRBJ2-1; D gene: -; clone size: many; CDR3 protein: CASSLRSVRDEQFF; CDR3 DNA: TGCGCCAGCAGCTTGAGGAGTGTTAGGGATGAGCAGTTCTTC
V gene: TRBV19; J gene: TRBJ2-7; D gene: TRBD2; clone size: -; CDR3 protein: CASKAGGSYEQYF; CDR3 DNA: TGTGCCAGTAAGGCGGGGGGATCCTACGAGCAGTACTTC
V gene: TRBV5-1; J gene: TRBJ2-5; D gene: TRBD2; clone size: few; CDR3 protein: CASSLSGGEGTQYF; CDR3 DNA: TGCGCCAGCAGCTTGTCGGGAGGGGAAGGGACCCAGTACTTC
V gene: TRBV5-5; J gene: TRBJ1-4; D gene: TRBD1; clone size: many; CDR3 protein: CASSYALDRVPEKLFF; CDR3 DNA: TGTGCCAGCAGCTACGCACTCGACAGGGTCCCCGAAAAACTGTTTTTT
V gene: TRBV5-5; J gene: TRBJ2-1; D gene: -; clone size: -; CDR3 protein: CASSWSSNEQFF; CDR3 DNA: TGTGCCAGCAGCTGGTCCAGCAATGAGCAGTTCTTC
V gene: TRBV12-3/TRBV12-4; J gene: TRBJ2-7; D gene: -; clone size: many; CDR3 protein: CASSHQAENEQYF; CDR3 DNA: TGTGCCAGCAGCCACCAGGCGGAGAACGAGCAGTACTTC
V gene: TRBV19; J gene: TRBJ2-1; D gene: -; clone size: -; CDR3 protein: CASSATGSAGYEQFF; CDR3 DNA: TGTGCCAGTAGTGCGACCGGGTCCGCGGGGTATGAGCAGTTCTTC
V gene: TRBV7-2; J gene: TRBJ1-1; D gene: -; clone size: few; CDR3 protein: CASSLVSGQTGGEAFF; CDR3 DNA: TGTGCCAGCAGCTTAGTATCAGGGCAGACCGGGGGAGAAGCTTTCTTT
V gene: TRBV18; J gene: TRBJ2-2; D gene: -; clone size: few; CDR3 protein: CASSPRSGDTGELFF; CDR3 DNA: TGTGCCAGCTCGCCAAGGAGCGGAGACACCGGGGAGCTGTTTTTT
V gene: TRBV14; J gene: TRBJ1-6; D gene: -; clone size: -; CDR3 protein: CASSQGFKRTYNSPLHF; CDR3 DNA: TGTGCCAGCAGCCAAGGGTTCAAGAGGACCTATAATTCACCCCTCCACTTT
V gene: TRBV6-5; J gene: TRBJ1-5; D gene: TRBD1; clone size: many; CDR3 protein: CASSYSSGGGNQPQHF; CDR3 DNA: TGTGCCAGCAGTTACTCGTCAGGGGGAGGCAATCAGCCCCAGCATTTT
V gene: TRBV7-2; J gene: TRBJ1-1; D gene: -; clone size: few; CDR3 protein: CASSTGSGTEAFF; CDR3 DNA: TGTGCCAGCAGCACCGGGAGCGGCACTGAAGCTTTCTTT
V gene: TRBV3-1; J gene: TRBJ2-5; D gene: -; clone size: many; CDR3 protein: CASSPSEETQYF; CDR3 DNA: TGTGCCAGCAGCCCCTCCGAAGAGACCCAGTACTTC
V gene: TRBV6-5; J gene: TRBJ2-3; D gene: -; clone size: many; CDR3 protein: CASSYSIRDTWADTQYF; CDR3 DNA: TGTGCCAGCAGTTACTCGATCCGGGACACGTGGGCAGATACGCAGTATTTT
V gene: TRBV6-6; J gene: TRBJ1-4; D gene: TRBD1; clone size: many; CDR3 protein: CASSSGQALFF; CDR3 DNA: TGTGCCAGCAGTTCCGGACAGGCCCTGTTTTTT
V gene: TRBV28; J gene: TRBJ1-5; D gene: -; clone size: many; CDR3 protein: CASSFLGVRVQPQHF; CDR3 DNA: TGTGCCAGCAGTTTTTTGGGGGTGCGAGTTCAGCCCCAGCATTTT
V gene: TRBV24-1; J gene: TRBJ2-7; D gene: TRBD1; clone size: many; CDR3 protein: CATSDPGTGIYEQYF; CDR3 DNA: TGTGCCACCAGTGATCCCGGGACAGGGATCTACGAGCAGTACTTC
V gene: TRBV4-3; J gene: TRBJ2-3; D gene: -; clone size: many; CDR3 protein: CASSQGRSTAYTDTQYF; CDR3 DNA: TGCGCCAGCAGCCAAGGACGTTCGACAGCGTACACAGATACGCAGTATTTT
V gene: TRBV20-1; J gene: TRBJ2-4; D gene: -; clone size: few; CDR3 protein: CSAKGTSRSPAKNIQYF; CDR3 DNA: TGCAGTGCTAAAGGGACCTCTCGCAGCCCAGCCAAAAACATTCAGTACTTC
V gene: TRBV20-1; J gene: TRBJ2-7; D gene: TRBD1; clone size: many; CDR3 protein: CSASRQGAGEQYF; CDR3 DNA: TGCAGTGCTAGCCGACAGGGGGCTGGCGAGCAGTACTTC
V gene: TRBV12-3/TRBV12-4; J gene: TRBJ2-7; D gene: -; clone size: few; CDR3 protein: CASSLGQPGHEQYF; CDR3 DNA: TGTGCCAGCAGCCTCGGACAACCCGGGCACGAGCAGTACTTC
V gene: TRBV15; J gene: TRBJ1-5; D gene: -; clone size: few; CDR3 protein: CATGSLREPQHF; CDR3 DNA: TGTGCCACCGGGTCGCTAAGGGAGCCCCAGCATTTT
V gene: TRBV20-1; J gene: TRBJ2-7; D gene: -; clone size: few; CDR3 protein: CSARDSKTGFSYEQYF; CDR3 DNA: TGCAGTGCTAGAGATTCCAAGACGGGGTTCTCCTACGAGCAGTACTTC
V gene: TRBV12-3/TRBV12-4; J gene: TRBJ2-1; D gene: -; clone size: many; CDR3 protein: CASSLLGFEQFF; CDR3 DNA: TGTGCCAGCAGTTTATTGGGGTTTGAGCAGTTCTTC
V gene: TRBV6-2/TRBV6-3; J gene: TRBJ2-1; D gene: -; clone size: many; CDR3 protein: CASSYEGDEQFF; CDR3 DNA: TGTGCCAGCAGTTACGAGGGCGATGAGCAGTTCTTC
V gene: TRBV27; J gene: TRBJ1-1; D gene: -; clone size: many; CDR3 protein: CASSFLPAQGQNTEAFF; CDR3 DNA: TGTGCCAGCAGTTTTCTCCCCGCCCAGGGGCAGAACACTGAAGCTTTCTTT
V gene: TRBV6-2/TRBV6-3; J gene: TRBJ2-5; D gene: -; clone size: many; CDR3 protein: CASSSSTQYF; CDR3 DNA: TGTGCCAGCAGTTCGTCGACCCAGTACTTC
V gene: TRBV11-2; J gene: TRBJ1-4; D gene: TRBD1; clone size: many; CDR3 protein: CASSRTGGNEKLFF; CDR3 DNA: TGTGCCAGCAGCCGGACAGGGGGCAATGAAAAACTGTTTTTT
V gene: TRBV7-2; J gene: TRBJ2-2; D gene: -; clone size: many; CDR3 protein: CASSLATGTGELFF; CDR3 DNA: TGTGCCAGCAGCTTAGCGACAGGAACCGGGGAGCTGTTTTTT
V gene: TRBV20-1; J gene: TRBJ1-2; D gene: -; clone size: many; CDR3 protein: CSARVMRGYTF; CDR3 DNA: TGCAGTGCTAGAGTAATGAGAGGCTACACCTTC
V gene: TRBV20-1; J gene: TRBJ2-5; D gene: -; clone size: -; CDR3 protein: CSTGAKETQYF; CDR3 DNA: TGCAGTACCGGAGCGAAGGAGACCCAGTACTTC
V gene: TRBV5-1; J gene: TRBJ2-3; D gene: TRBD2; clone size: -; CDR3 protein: CASGLAVPSDTQYF; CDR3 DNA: TGCGCCAGCGGGCTAGCGGTCCCTTCAGATACGCAGTATTTT
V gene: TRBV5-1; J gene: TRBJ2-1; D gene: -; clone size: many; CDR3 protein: CASSPGSEAMKQFF; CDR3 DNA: TGCGCCAGCAGCCCCGGGTCCGAGGCAATGAAGCAGTTCTTC
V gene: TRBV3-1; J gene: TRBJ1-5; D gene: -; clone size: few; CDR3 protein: CASSQDAGGNQPQHF; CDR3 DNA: TGTGCCAGCAGCCAAGACGCGGGGGGGAATCAGCCCCAGCATTTT
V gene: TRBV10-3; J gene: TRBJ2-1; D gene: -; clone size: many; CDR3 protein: CAISAVDGLNNEQFF; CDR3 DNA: TGTGCCATCAGCGCGGTCGACGGACTTAACAATGAGCAGTTCTTC
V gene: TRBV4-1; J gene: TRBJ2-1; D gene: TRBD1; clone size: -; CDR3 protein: CASSQSGQNYNEQFF; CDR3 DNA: TGCGCCAGCAGCCAGTCGGGACAGAACTACAATGAGCAGTTCTTC
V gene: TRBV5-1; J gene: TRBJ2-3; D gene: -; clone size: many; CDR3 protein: CASSLSTSTDTQYF; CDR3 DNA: TGCGCCAGCAGCCTCTCAACTAGCACAGATACGCAGTATTTT